The entry below gives a single TCR beta chain sequence along with its context. The antigen remains unidentified. The CDR3 is 15 residues long. The V gene end was trimmed by 0 bases and the J gene end by 0 bases; junction bases not matched to a gene: 3. Germline CDR1 and CDR2: SGDLS and YYNGEE. Sequencing used immunoSEQ multiplex PCR; TCRdb keeps in-frame clones, though not all of them. The sample includes 100,000 to 150,000 clones, 89% of them seen just once. This specimen comes from a study of T cell responses to AZD1222 COVID-19 vaccine. Study-wide findings and caveats: The CD4 TCRs associated with vaccination extended across spike and predominated at 160-218 and 743-854. As reported, nearly half of all spike-specific TCRs target variant regions that are unmutated.

This sequence joins TRBV9 and TRBJ2-7; 7 nucleotides align to TRBD1. The sequenced sample was peripheral blood, obtained on day 0 of AZD1222 vaccination. The source is an adult in good health. CDR3 region: CASSVDGQVSYEQYF. The CDR3 bases are TGTGCCAGCAGCGTAGATGGACAGGTCTCCTACGAGCAGTACTTC.